This T cell receptor (beta chain) was documented in a study of CD8 T cells in Susac syndrome. Germline lookup yields CDR1 SEHNR and CDR2 FQNEAQ (reference sequence). This CDR3 comprises 17 residues. Trimming took 3 bases from V and 7 from J, leaving 22 bases between them. Reverse transcription of about 0.5 to 1 ug RNA was carried out with random hexamers. MiXCR, applied by TCRdb to the immunoSEQ multiplex PCR reads, yields one record per CDR3 protein. The sample lists a few hundred thousand distinct CDR3 sequences, 85% occurring once. This clonotype appeared a single time. Sequencing of TCR beta was performed on blood CD8+ and CD4+ T cells. The patients who served as multiple sclerosis controls were treatment-naive and had stable or active relapsing-remitting disease that fulfilled the revised McDonald criteria.

The clonotype comes from a human donor with multiple sclerosis. The chain employs TRBV7-9 and TRBJ1-5; D perhaps matches TRBD1 (6 bases). Sequenced sample: CD8+ T cells from PBMCs. CDR3 in amino acids: CASSFWPGQTMGQPQHF. CDR3 DNA sequence: TGTGCCAGCAGCTTCTGGCCAGGACAGACGATGGGACAGCCCCAGCATTTT.